This T cell receptor beta chain came from a study of shared clonotypes between healthy human individuals. Overall study findings and caveats: Larger richness was generally estimated for naive than memory subsets. Rarefaction analysis demonstrated incomplete sorted-subset sequencing notwithstanding large depth. An effect of sequencing depth on clonotype sharing among donors was expected.

This clone appeared once. Its antigen is not identified. The data were produced by immunoSEQ multiplex PCR, yet TCRdb's version contains in-frame clones alone and is incomplete. The sample holds more than 1.2 million clones, 97% to 99% seen once. Germline CDR1 reads LNHNV; CDR2 reads YYDKDF (reference sequence). V trimming: 3 bases; J trimming: 7 bases; junction bases outside the gene matches: 6. This CDR3 comprises 14 residues. Sample: naive CD4+ T cells sorted from blood. Subset here: CD45RA+ positively selected. The chain has TRBV15 and TRBJ2-1, with 7 bases aligning to TRBD1. The receptor's source is a man aged 30-40 years in good health. The CDR3 loop is CATSRGTAENEQFF. DNA for the CDR3: TGTGCCACCAGCAGGGGGACAGCTGAAAATGAGCAGTTCTTC.